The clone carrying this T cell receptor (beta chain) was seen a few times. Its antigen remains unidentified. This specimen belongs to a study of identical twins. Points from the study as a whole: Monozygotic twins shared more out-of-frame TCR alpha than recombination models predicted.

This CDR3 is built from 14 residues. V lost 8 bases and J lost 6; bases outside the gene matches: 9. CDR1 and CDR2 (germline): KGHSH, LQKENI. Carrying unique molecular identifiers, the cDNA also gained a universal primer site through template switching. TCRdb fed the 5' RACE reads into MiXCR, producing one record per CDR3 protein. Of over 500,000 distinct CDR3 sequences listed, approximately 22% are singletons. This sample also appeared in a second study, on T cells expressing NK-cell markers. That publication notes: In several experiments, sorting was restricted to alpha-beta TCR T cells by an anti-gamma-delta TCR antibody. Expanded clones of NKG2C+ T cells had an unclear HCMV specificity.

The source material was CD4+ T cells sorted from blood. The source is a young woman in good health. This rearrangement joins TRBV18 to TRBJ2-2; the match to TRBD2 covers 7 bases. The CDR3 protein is CASTWSGAAGELFF. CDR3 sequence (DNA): TGTGCCAGCACTTGGAGCGGGGCCGCCGGGGAGCTGTTTTTT.